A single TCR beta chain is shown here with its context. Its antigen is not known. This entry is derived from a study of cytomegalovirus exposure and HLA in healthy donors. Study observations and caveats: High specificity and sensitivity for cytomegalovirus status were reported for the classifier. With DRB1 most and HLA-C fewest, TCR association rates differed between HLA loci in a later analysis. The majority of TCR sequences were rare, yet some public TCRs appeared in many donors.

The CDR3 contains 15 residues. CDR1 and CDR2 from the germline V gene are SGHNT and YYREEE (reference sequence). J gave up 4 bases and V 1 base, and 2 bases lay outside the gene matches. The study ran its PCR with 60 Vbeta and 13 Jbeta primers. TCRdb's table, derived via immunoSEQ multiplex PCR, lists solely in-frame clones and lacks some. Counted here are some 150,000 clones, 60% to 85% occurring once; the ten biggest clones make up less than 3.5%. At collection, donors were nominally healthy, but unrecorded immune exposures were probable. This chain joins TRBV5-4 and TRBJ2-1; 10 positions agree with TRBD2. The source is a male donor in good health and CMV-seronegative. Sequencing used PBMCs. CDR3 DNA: TGTGCCAGCAGCTTGACTAGCGGGATGTACAATGAGCAGTTCTTC. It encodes CASSLTSGMYNEQFF. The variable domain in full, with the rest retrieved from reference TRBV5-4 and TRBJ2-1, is ETGVTQSPTHLIKTRGQQVTLRCSSQSGHNTVSWYQQALGQGPQFIFQYYREEENGRGNFPPRFSGLQFPNYSSELNVNALELDDSALYLCASSLTSGMYNEQFFGPGTRLTVL.